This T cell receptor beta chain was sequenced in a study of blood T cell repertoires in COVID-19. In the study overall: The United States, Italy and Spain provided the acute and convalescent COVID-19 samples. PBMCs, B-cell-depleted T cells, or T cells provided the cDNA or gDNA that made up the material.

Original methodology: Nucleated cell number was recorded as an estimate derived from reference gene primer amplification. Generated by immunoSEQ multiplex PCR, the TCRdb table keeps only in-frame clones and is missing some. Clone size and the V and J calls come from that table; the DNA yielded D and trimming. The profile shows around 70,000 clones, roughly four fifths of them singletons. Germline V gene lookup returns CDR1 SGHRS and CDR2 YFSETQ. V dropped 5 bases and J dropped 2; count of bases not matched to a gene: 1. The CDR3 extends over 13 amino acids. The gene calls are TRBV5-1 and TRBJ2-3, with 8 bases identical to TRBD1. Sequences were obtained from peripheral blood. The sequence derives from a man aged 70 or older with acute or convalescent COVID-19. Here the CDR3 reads CASRDRDTDTQYF. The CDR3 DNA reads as TGCGCCAGCAGGGACAGGGACACAGATACGCAGTATTTT.